This T cell receptor (beta chain) was observed in a study of technical replicates of blood from a handful of donors. The method was immunoSEQ multiplex PCR; TCRdb's version includes in-frame clones alone and lacks a portion of them. The sample lists about 57,000 clones, about 88% seen once, with 5.1% in the top ten. The sample consisted of PBMCs. The clonotype comes from a human donor in good health. Some clones in this sample may be carry-over from other donors' samples.

The DNA for the CDR3 is TGCAGCGTCCGGGGGGCGGGAGGATTAACCGGGGAGCTGTTTTTT. Translation gives CSVRGAGGLTGELFF. The J gene is TRBJ2-2, the V gene TRBV29-1, with 8 bases fitting TRBD2. The germline CDR1 and CDR2 sequences are SQVTM and ANQGSEA. CDR3 length: 15 amino acids. The trim removed 6 bases at V and 5 bases at J, leaving 11 bases unmatched.